The T cell receptor (beta chain) under discussion was sequenced for a study of blood T cell repertoires in COVID-19. The table came from immunoSEQ multiplex PCR; TCRdb's copy has only in-frame clones and leaves some out. The data contain fewer than 400,000 clones, around nine tenths of them singletons. The CDR3 loop spans 16 amino acids. Germline-derived CDR1 and CDR2 are SGHTS and YDEGEE. Trimming at V came to 1 base and at J to 5 bases, leaving 3 bases not matched to a gene. The chain uses TRBV5-8 and TRBJ2-2; 12 nucleotides match TRBD2. The specimen was peripheral blood. The sequence was collected from a human donor in a cohort sampled during active COVID-19. CDR3 nucleotides: TGTGCCAGCAGCTTGCTACTAGCGGGAGGAACCGGGGAGCTGTTTTTT. It encodes CASSLLLAGGTGELFF.